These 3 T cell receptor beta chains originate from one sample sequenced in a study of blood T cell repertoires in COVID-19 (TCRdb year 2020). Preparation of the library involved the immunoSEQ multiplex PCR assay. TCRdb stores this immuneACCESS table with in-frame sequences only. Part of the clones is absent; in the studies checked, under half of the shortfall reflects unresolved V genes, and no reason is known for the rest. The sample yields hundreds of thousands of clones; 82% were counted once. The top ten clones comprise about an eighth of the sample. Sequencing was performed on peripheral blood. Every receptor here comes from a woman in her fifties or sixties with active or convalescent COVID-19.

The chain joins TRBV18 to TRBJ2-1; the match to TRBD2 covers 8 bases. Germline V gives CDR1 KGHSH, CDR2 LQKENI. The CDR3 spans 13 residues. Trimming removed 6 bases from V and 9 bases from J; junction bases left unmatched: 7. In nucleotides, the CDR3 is TGTGCCAGCTCCCCCGGACTAGCACGTGAGCAGTTCTTC. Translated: CASSPGLAREQFF.

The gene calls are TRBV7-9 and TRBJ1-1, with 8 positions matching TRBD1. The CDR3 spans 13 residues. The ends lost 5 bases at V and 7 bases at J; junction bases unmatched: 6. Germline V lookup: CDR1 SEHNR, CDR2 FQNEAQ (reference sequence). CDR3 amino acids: CASSEFDRGEAFF. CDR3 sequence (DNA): TGTGCCAGCAGCGAATTCGACAGGGGTGAAGCTTTCTTT.

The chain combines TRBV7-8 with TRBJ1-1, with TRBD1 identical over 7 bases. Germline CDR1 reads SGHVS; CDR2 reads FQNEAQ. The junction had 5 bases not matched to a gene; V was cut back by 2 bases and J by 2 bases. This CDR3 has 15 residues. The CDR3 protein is CASSLRGTDNTEAFF. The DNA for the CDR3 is TGTGCCAGCAGCTTAAGGGGGACAGATAACACTGAAGCTTTCTTT.